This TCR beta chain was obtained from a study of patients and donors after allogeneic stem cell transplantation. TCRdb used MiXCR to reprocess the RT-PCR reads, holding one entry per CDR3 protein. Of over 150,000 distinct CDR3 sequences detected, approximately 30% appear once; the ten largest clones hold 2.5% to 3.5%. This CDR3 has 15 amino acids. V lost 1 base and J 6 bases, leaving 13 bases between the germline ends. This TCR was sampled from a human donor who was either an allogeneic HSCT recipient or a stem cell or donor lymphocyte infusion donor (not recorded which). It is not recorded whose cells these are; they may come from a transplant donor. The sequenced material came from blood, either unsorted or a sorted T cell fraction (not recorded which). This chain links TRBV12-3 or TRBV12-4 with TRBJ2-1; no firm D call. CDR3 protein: CASSLDGPIGNEQFF. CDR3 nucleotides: TGTGCCAGCAGTTTAGACGGCCCCATTGGCAATGAGCAGTTCTTC.